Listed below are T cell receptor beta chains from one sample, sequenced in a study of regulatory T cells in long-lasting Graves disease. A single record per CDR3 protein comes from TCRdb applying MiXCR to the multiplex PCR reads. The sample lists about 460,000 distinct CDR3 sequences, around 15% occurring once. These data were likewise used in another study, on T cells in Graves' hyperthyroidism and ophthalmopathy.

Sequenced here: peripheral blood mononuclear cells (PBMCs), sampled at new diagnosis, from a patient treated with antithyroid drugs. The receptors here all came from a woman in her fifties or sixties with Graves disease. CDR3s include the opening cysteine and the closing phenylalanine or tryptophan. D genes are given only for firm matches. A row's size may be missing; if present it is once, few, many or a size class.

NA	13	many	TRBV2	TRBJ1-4	CASKRTDNEKLFF	TGTGCCAGCAAAAGGACAGATAATGAAAAACTGTTTTTT
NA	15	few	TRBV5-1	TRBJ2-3	CASNPLASSTDTQYF	TGCGCCAGCAACCCATTAGCGTCTAGCACAGATACGCAGTATTTT
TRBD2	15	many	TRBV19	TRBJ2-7	CASSPGLAGVYEQYF	TGTGCCAGCAGTCCGGGACTAGCGGGAGTCTACGAGCAGTACTTC
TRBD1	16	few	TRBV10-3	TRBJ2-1	CAISESPTKQGNEQFF	TGTGCCATCAGTGAGTCGCCCACCAAACAGGGGAATGAGCAGTTCTTC
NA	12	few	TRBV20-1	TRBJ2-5	CSAQGPLETQYF	TGCAGTGCCCAAGGACCTTTAGAGACCCAGTACTTC
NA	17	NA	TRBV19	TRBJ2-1	CASSPAAALVVGNEQFF	TGTGCCAGTAGCCCGGCCGCGGCGCTAGTCGTGGGTAATGAGCAGTTCTTC
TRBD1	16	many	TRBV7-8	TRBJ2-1	CASSLNRGSSYNEQFF	TGTGCCAGCAGCTTGAACAGGGGAAGCTCCTACAATGAGCAGTTCTTC
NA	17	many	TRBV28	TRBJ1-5	CASSLFPGTYSNQPQHF	TGTGCCAGCAGTTTATTTCCGGGGACTTATAGCAATCAGCCCCAGCATTTT
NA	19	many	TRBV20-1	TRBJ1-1	CSAPAVLGVGYNMNTEAFF	TGCAGTGCTCCAGCAGTGCTAGGGGTGGGCTATAACATGAACACTGAAGCTTTCTTT
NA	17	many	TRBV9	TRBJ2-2	CASSVPQTYPNTGELFF	TGTGCCAGCAGCGTGCCCCAGACATATCCGAACACCGGGGAGCTGTTTTTT
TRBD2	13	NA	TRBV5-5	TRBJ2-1	CASSSSGAGEQFF	TGTGCCAGCAGCTCTAGCGGGGCCGGGGAGCAGTTCTTC
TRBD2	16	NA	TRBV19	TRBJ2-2	CASSLSGLAVTGELFF	TGTGCCAGTAGTCTCTCGGGACTAGCGGTGACCGGGGAGCTGTTTTTT
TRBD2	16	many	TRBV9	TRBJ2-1	CASSMTASGTRDEQFF	TGTGCCAGCAGCATGACCGCTAGCGGGACCAGGGATGAGCAGTTCTTC
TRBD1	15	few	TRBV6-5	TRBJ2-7	CASSYLRDRGYEQYF	TGTGCCAGCAGTTACCTCCGGGACAGGGGCTACGAGCAGTACTTC
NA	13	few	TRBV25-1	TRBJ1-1	CASTGQSNTEAFF	TGTGCCAGCACCGGACAGTCTAACACTGAAGCTTTCTTT
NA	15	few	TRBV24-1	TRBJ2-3	CATSAGIAGADTQYF	TGTGCCACCAGTGCCGGAATAGCCGGGGCAGATACGCAGTATTTT